The sequence of this TCR beta chain was determined in a study of T cell responses to AZD1222 COVID-19 vaccine. Study information: Analysis merged second doses at about 4 or about 12 weeks.

Sequencing was performed with immunoSEQ multiplex PCR; in TCRdb, only in-frame clones are kept and a portion is missing. The sample contains about 140,000 clones, over 85% of which appear only once. Study findings and constraints: With dominance at 160-218 and 743-854, vaccine-associated CD4 TCRs spanned spike. Scientists sampled the repertoires only once the peak T cell response had passed.

V was pared by 0 bases and J by 6 bases, with 14 bases of the junction left unmatched. Germline V gene data show CDR1 as SGHRS and CDR2 as YFSETQ. There are 17 residues in the CDR3. This clone showed up just once. Its antigen is currently unknown. The material was peripheral blood, obtained on day 0 of AZD1222 vaccination. This sequence joins TRBV5-1 and TRBJ2-7; 8 nucleotides agree with TRBD1. This sequence was found in an adult in good health. CDR3 sequence reads: CASSLAGAGGGLGEQYF. The CDR3 DNA follows: TGCGCCAGCAGCTTGGCCGGGGCAGGGGGCGGTCTAGGCGAGCAGTACTTC.